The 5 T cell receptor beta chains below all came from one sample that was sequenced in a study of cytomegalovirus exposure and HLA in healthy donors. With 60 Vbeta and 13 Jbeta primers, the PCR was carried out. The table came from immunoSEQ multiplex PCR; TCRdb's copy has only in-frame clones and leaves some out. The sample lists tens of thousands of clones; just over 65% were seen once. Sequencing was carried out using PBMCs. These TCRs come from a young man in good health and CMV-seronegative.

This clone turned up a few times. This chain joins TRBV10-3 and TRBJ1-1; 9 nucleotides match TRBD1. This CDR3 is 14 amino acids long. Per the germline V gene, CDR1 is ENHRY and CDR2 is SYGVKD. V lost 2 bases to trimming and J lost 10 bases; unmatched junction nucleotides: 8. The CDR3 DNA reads TGTGCCATCAGTGAGGGACAGGGGCTCGGTCGAGCTTTCTTT. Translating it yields CAISEGQGLGRAFF.

CDR3 protein: CASSEDPRANTEAFF. The CDR3 nucleotides read TGTGCCAGCAGCGAAGACCCCAGGGCGAACACTGAAGCTTTCTTT. The chain links TRBV9 to TRBJ1-1, with D maybe TRBD1 (5 bases). The germline CDR1 and CDR2 sequences are SGDLS and YYNGEE. This CDR3 has 15 amino acids. V was clipped by 3 bases and J by 1 base, with 13 bases between them.

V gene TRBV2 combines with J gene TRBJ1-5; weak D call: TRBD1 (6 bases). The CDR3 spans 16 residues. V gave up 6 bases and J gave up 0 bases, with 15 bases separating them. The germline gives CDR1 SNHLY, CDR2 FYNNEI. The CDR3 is CASRAAGGYSNQPQHF. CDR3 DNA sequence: TGTGCCAGCAGGGCCGCGGGGGGCTATAGCAATCAGCCCCAGCATTTT.

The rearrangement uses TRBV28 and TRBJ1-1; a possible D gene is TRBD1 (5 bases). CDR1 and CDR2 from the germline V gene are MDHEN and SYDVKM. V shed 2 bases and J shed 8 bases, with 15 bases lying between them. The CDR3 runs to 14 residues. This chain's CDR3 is CASSLRAGLREAFF. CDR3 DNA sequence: TGTGCCAGCAGTTTAAGAGCGGGACTCAGAGAAGCTTTCTTT.

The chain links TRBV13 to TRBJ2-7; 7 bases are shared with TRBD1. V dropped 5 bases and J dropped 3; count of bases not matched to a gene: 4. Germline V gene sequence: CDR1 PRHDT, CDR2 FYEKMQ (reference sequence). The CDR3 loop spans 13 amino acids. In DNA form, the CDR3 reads TGTGCCAGCAGCGCCGGGACAGTCTACGAGCAGTACTTC. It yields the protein CASSAGTVYEQYF.